This T cell receptor beta chain was sequenced for a study of T cells and Merkel cell carcinoma outcomes. In its sample, this clone was seen once. Sequencing used immunoSEQ multiplex PCR; TCRdb keeps in-frame clones, though not all of them. The sample holds some 2,200 clones, roughly 90% seen once. The CDR3 is 13 amino acids. Germline CDR1 and CDR2: MNHEY and SMNVEV (reference sequence). The V end lost 2 bases, the J end lost 1 base, and 4 bases lay between the germline ends. This TCR came from a human donor with Merkel cell carcinoma. Sequenced input: tumor tissue from Merkel cell carcinoma. The V gene is TRBV27, the J gene TRBJ2-3; D gene unclear. CDR3 sequence: CASSLLGTDTQYF. Here the CDR3 DNA reads TGTGCCAGCAGTTTACTCGGCACAGATACGCAGTATTTT.